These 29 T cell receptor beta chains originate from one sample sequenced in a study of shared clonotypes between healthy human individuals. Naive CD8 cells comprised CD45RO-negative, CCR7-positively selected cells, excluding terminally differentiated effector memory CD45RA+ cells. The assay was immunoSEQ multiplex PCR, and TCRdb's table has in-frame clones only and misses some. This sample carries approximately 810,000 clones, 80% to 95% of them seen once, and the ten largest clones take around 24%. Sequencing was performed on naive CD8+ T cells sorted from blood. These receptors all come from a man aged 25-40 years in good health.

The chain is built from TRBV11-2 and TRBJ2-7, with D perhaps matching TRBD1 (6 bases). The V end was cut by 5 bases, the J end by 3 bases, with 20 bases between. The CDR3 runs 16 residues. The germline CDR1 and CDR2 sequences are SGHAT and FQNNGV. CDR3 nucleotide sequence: TGTGCCAGCAGCCCGACCTTGACGGGACACCTCTACGAGCAGTACTTC. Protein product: CASSPTLTGHLYEQYF. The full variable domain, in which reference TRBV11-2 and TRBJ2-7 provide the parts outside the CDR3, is EAGVAQSPRYKIIEKRQSVAFWCNPISGHATLYWYQQILGQGPKLLIQFQNNGVVDDSQLPKDRFSAERLKGVDSTLKIQPAKLEDSAVYLCASSPTLTGHLYEQYFGPGTRLTVT.

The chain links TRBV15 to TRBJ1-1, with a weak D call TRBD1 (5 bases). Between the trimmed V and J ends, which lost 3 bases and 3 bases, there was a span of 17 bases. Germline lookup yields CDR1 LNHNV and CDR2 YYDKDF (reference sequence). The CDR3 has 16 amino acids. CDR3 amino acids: CATSRGLRGRYTEAFF. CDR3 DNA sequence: TGTGCCACCAGCAGGGGCCTGAGGGGAAGGTACACTGAAGCTTTCTTT.

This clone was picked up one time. The CDR3 DNA follows: TGTGCCTGGAGTTCCAGCTCTTACAATGAGCAGTTCTTC. This sequence encodes CAWSSSSYNEQFF. This chain connects TRBV30 to TRBJ2-1; no definite D call. The CDR3 runs 13 residues. The germline gives CDR1 GTSNPN, CDR2 SVGIG (reference sequence). Trimming left V 2 bases short and J 4 bases short, with 9 bases between.

The chain's CDR3 is CASSIVPGSRLLFF. CDR3 nucleotides: TGTGCCAGTAGTATTGTGCCGGGGAGTCGTTTACTGTTTTTT. This chain uses TRBV19 with TRBJ1-4; unclear D gene. The germline gives CDR1 LNHDA, CDR2 SQIVND (reference sequence). The CDR3 consists of 14 residues. The ends were cut back, 3 bases at V and 13 bases at J, with 18 bases in the middle.

As DNA, the CDR3 is TGTGCCAGCCCTCGCGTTACGCGGGAGAAGTATGGGACCGGGGAGCTGTTTTTT. Translation gives CASPRVTREKYGTGELFF. V gene TRBV18 combines with J gene TRBJ2-2, with TRBD2 matching over 7 bases. The V gene end was trimmed by 8 bases and the J gene end by 5 bases; junction bases not matched to a gene: 20. CDR1 is KGHSH and CDR2 is LQKENI in the germline V gene. The CDR3 is 18 amino acids.

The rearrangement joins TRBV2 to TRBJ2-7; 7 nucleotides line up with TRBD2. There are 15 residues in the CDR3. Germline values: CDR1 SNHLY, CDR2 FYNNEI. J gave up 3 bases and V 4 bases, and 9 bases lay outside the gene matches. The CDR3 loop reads CASSGTSERFYEQYF. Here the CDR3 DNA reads TGTGCCAGCAGTGGTACTAGCGAAAGATTCTACGAGCAGTACTTC.

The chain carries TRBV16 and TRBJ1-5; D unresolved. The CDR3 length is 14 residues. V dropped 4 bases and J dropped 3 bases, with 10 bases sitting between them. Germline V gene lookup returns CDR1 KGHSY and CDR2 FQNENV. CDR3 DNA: TGTGCCAGCAGCCGAGGATCTGACAATCAGCCCCAGCATTTT. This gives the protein CASSRGSDNQPQHF.

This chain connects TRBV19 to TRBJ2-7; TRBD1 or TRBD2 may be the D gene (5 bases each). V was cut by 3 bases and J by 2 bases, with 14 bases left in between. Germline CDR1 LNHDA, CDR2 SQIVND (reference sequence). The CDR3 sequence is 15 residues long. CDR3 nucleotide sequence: TGTGCCAGTAGTATCTACGAGGGACGCCCCTACGAGCAGTACTTC. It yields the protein CASSIYEGRPYEQYF.

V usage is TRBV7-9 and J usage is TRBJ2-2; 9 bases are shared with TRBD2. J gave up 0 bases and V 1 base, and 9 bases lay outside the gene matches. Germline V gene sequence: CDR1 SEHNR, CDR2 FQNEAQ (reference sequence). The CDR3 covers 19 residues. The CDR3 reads CASSLVGLAPNTNTGELFF. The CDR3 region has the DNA TGTGCCAGCAGCTTAGTCGGACTAGCGCCTAACACGAACACCGGGGAGCTGTTTTTT.

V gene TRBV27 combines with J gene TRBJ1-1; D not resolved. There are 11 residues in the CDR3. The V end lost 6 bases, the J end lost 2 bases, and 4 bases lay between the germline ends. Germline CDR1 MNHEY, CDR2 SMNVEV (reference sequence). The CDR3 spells CASRSNTEAFF. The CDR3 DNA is TGTGCCAGCAGATCTAACACTGAAGCTTTCTTT.

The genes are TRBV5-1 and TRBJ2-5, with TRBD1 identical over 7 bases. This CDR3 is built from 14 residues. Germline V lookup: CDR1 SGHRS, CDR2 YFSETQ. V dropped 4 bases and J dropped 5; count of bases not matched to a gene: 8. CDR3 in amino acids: CASSQPTGLETQYF. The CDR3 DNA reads TGCGCCAGCAGCCAGCCGACAGGGTTGGAGACCCAGTACTTC.

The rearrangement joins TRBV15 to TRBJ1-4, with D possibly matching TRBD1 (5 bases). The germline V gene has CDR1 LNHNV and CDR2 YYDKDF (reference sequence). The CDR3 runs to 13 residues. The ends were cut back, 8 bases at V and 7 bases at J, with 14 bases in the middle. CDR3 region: CATFGAFGEKLFF. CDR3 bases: TGTGCCACCTTTGGGGCGTTCGGTGAAAAACTGTTTTTT.

The CDR3 region is CASSQVEGARDYGYTF. The CDR3, as DNA: TGCGCCAGCAGCCAAGTGGAGGGGGCGCGCGACTATGGCTACACCTTC. This chain links TRBV4-1 with TRBJ1-2; 7 nucleotides align to TRBD1. The CDR3 spans 16 residues. V was pared by 1 base and J by 3 bases, with 8 bases of the junction left unmatched. Germline V lookup: CDR1 MGHRA, CDR2 YSYEKL.

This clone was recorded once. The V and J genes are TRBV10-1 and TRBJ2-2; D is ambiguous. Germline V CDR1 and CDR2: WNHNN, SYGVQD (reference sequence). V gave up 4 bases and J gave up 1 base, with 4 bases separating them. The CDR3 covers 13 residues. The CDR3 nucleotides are TGCGCCAGCAGTGGACGGAACACCGGGGAGCTGTTTTTT. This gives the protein CASSGRNTGELFF.

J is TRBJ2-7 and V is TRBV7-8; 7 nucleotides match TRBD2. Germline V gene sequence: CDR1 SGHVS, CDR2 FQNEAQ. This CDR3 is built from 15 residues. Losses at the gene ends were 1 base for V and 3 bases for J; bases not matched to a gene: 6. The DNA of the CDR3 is TGTGCCAGCAGCTTAGGCCCAGGGACTAACTACGAGCAGTACTTC. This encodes CASSLGPGTNYEQYF.

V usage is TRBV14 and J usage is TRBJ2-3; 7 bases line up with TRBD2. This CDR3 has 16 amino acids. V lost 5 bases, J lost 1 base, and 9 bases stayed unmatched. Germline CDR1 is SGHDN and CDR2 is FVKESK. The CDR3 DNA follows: TGTGCCAGCAGCTCTCTAGCGGCCTGGGGCACAGATACGCAGTATTTT. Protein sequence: CASSSLAAWGTDTQYF.

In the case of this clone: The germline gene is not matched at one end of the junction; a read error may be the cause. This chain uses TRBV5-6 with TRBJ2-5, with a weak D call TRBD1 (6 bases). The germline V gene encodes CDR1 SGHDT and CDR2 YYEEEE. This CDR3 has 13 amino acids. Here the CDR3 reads CASSSDLTGLGNF. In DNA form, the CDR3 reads TGTGCCAGCAGCTCGGACCTAACAGGGTTGGGGAACTTC. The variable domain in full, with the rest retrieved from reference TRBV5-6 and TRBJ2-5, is DAGVTQSPTHLIKTRGQQVTLRCSPKSGHDTVSWYQQALGQGPQFIFQYYEEEERQRGNFPDRFSGHQFPNYSSELNVNALLLGDSALYLCASSSDLTGLGNFGPGTRLLVL.

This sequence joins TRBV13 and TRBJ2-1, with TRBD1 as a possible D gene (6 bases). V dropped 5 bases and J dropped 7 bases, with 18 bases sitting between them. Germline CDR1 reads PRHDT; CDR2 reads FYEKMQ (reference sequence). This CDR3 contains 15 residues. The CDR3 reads CASSTPNRVRNEQFF. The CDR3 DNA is TGTGCCAGCAGCACCCCAAACAGGGTGAGGAATGAGCAGTTCTTC.

The CDR3 bases are TGTGCCAGCAGGATTGGGCCTGAGGGGAGAGGAGTTCCCAGGGTGTACTTC. Translating gives CASRIGPEGRGVPRVYF. The chain has TRBV2 and TRBJ2-7; either TRBD1 or TRBD2 may fit D (5 bases each). This CDR3 comprises 17 residues. Germline V CDR1 and CDR2: SNHLY, FYNNEI. V was shortened by 6 bases and J by 12 bases, with 33 bases between the two germline ends.

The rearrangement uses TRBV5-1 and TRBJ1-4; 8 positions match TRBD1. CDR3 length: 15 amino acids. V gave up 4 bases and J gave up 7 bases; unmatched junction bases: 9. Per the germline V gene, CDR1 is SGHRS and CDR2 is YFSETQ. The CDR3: CASSLWTGRGEKLFF. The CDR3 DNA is TGCGCCAGCAGCCTCTGGACAGGGCGGGGTGAAAAACTGTTTTTT.

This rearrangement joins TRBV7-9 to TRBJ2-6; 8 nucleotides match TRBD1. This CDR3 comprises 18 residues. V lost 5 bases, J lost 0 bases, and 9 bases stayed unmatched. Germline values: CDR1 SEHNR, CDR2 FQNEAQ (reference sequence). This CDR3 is CASSPRTGKNSGANVLTF. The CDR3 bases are TGTGCCAGCAGCCCTAGGACAGGGAAAAACTCTGGGGCCAACGTCCTGACTTTC. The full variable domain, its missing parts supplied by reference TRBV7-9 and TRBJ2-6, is DTGVSQNPRHKITKRGQNVTFRCDPISEHNRLYWYRQTLGQGPEFLTYFQNEAQLEKSRLLSDRFSAERPKGSFSTLEIQRTEQGDSAMYLCASSPRTGKNSGANVLTFGAGSRLTVL.

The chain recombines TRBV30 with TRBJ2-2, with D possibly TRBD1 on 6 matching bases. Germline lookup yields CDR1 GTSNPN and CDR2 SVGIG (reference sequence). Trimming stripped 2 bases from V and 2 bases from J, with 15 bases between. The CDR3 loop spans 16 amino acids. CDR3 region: CAWSPGAGENTGELFF. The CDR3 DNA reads TGTGCCTGGAGTCCAGGGGCAGGTGAAAACACCGGGGAGCTGTTTTTT.

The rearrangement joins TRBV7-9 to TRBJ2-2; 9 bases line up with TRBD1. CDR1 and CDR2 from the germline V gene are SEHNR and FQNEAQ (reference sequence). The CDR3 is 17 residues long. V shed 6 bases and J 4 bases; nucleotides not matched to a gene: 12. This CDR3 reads CASRKVPGTGTTGELFF. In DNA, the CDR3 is TGTGCCAGCAGGAAAGTACCCGGGACAGGGACCACCGGGGAGCTGTTTTTT.

CDR3: CASSFQGVSYEQYF. In DNA form, the CDR3 reads TGTGCCAGCAGTTTCCAGGGAGTCTCCTACGAGCAGTACTTC. This chain joins TRBV28 and TRBJ2-7; D possibly matches TRBD1 or TRBD2 (5 bases each). CDR1 is MDHEN, CDR2 SYDVKM, per germline. V lost 3 bases, J lost 0 bases, and 9 bases lay in between. The CDR3 consists of 14 residues.

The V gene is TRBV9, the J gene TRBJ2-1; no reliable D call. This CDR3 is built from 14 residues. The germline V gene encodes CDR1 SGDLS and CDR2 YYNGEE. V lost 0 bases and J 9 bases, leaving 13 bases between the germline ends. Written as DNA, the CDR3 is TGTGCCAGCAGCGTAGGTGGGGATGTGGGTGAGCAGTTCTTC. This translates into CASSVGGDVGEQFF.

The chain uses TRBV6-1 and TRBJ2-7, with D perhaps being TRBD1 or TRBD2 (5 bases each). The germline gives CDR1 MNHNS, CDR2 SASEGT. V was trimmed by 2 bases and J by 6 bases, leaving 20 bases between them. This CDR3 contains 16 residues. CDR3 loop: CASSETEGKALVEQYF. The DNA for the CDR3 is TGTGCCAGCAGTGAAACTGAGGGGAAGGCGCTTGTCGAGCAGTACTTC.

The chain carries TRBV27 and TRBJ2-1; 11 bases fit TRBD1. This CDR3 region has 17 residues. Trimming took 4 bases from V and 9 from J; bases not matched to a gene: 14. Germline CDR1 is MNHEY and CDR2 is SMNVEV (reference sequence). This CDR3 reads CASSSAYPGQGGIEQFF. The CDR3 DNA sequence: TGTGCCAGCAGTTCGGCCTATCCGGGACAGGGGGGCATTGAGCAGTTCTTC.

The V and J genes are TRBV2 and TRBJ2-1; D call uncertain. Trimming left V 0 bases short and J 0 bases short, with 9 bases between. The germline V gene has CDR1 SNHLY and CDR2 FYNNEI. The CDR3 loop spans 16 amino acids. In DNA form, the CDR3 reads TGTGCCAGCAGTGAAGCTAGCCCCAGCTCCTACAATGAGCAGTTCTTC. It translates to CASSEASPSSYNEQFF.

CDR3 nucleotide sequence: TGTGCCAGCTCACCGGGAACAACAGGGAGCAATCAGCCCCAGCATTTT. It codes for CASSPGTTGSNQPQHF. This rearrangement joins TRBV18 to TRBJ1-5, with a possible D match to TRBD1 (6 bases). CDR1 KGHSH and CDR2 LQKENI come from the germline V gene. The ends were cut back, 3 bases at V and 1 base at J, with 13 bases in the middle. CDR3 length: 16 amino acids. The full variable domain, completed using reference TRBV18 and TRBJ1-5, is NAGVMQNPRHLVRRRGQEARLRCSPMKGHSHVYWYRQLPEEGLKFMVYLQKENIIDESGMPKERFSAEFPKEGPSILRIQQVVRGDSAAYFCASSPGTTGSNQPQHFGDGTRLSIL.